Given below is one T cell receptor (beta chain) in context. Its antigen is still unknown. No much larger clone is present one base from it, and per-base qualities are unavailable. The label giving this sample's time point can be read as: newly diagnosed GD, antithyroid drugs for less than 3 months. RNA was extracted from PBMCs in TRIzol for both TCR sequencing and RNA sequencing. Graves' disease was diagnosed according to American Thyroid Association guidelines. Patients were recruited from an endocrinology department in Xi'an, China. Each patient gave about 8.1 milliliters of peripheral blood, collected in an EDTA anticoagulant tube. Ficoll Paque Plus density gradient separation was used to isolate PBMCs, and no additional T cell sorting was done. An Agilent 2100 Bioanalyzer and agarose gel were used to check RNA quality, and a NanoDrop 2000 was used to measure RNA concentration. This sample stems from a study of regulatory T cells in long-lasting Graves disease (dated by TCRdb to the early 2020s). Looking at the study overall: In the newly diagnosed Graves' disease group, patients had been taking antithyroid drugs for less than 3 months. Patients with persistent Graves' disease were compared with patients with newly diagnosed Graves' disease using TCR sequencing and RNA sequencing of peripheral blood. The study was registered as a clinical trial and conducted in China. A total of about 35 samples underwent TCR sequencing, from about 13 patients with persistent Graves' disease and some 20 patients with newly diagnosed Graves' disease.

The CDR3 holds 15 amino acids from the cysteine to the phenylalanine. The read is trimmed to its CDR3 DNA, 45 bases read in frame from base 1. V drops 3 bases and J drops 1 base, leaving 10 bases in between. As encoded in the germline V gene, CDR1 is SGDLS while CDR2 is YYNGEE. Overall results and qualifications from the work: The study examined only peripheral blood because the primary lesion, thyroid tissue, could not be accessed. The authors noted that the small sample size was a limitation that may lower accuracy. Sequencing and analysis were limited to the TCR beta chain. A larger number of public clonotypes was shared among persistent patients (approximately 2,500) than among newly diagnosed patients (about 990). Compared with newly diagnosed patients, patients with persistent Graves' disease had lower TCR Shannon entropy and fewer highly expanded clones, which suggests clonal expansion. Preferential use of TRBV28, TRBJ1-2 and TRBJ2-5 was observed in persistent disease, whereas TRBV20-1 and TRBJ2-1 were favored in newly diagnosed disease.

Library creation used multiplex PCR. TCRdb names Illumina HiSeq 4000 as the instrument used. To build TCR beta libraries, CDR3 regions were amplified by Arm-PCR using iRepertoire HTBI primers. PCR products were gel purified before sequencing. Processing in the source paper ran as follows. Gene usage analysis of CDR3 amino acid clonotypes used the 60 to 75 TRBV and some 13 TRBJ segments found across samples. COPE and FqMerger were used to merge the filtered high-quality paired reads into contigs. Contigs were aligned with BLAST to IMGT TRBV, TRBD and TRBJ reference genes, and CDR3 was defined per IMGT. Any clonotype with a frequency above 0.1% was counted as a highly expanded clone. Shannon entropy served as the measure of repertoire diversity, while the Gini coefficient captured V-J evenness. A clonotype was considered public if more than one individual shared it. Clones were called with MiXCR by TCRdb after fastp trimmed the public reads at Q25, and only in-frame beta chains were retained. Every distinct CDR3 protein forms one entry, paired with its most common genes and DNA. TCRdb, rather than the study authors, made the V and J calls. The sample table records about 560,000 distinct CDR3 sequences; around 15% of these occur just once. The ten top clones hold 12% of the sample.

The data were also submitted as part of a second study, on T cells in Graves' hyperthyroidism and ophthalmopathy. The second source states: Stable Graves' hyperthyroidism was defined as the absence of progression to ophthalmopathy over 18 months of follow-up. Hyperthyroidism patients were newly diagnosed, with disease duration under 2 months, and aged 18 to 65 years. The study excluded patients with uncontrolled infections, other autoimmune diseases, pregnancy or lactation. Diagnoses relied on clinical symptoms, serum thyroxine and TRAb, thyroid ultrasound and orbital computed tomography. The first round of RT-PCR for the TCR CDR3 was performed with the HTBI primer set and the Qiagen OneStep RT-PCR kit. Most expanded thyroid clonotypes (frequency above 0.001) were also found in blood, which suggests that blood repertoires may mirror thyroid immune responses. Ophthalmopathy was separated from stable hyperthyroidism by a 13 V-J signature model, with around 88% sensitivity and about 81% specificity obtained in cross-validation and 80%/75% obtained in testing. During validation, the model predicted progression to ophthalmopathy a median of about 6.3 months ahead of onset, with around 65% sensitivity and 72% to 80% specificity. To identify TCR V-J signatures that set the groups apart, the researchers used a discovery cohort of about a hundred patients, made up of roughly 45 with Graves' ophthalmopathy and 57 with stable Graves' hyperthyroidism. Whether ophthalmopathy could be predicted prospectively was tested in an independent validation cohort made up of under 20 hyperthyroidism patients plus 17 patients who later progressed to ophthalmopathy. The approximately 98 discovery patients were randomly divided into training and test sets at a 7:3 ratio. In addition, the study compared T-cell repertoires in thyroid tissue and in blood from five to seven Graves' hyperthyroidism patients. Once sampling was done, hyperthyroidism patients were given methimazole at a starting dose of 30 mg daily, whereas ophthalmopathy patients were given high-dose intravenous methylprednisolone. Libraries were constructed in a second round of multiplex PCR, after which size selection and purification were carried out. Paired-end sequencing of the libraries was performed with 100 bp reads on an Illumina HiSeq2000. Raw data were processed with SOAPnuke, discarding reads with adapters, uncalled bases, mean Phred below 15, or no exact constant-primer or identifier match. High-quality paired reads were merged using COPE v1.2.5, and each unique nucleotide sequence was defined as a clonotype. MiTCR v1.1 was used to align clonotypes to the IMGT TRBV, TRBD and TRBJ reference segments. Analysis was restricted to V-J combinations with a frequency above 0.0001, which covered 99.2% of repertoires. The TCS score was defined as the ratio of F50 (clonal expansion) to E x V (chaos), calculated using BLOSUM62-based TCRdist between CDR3 peptides within each V-J. Welch's t-statistics and random forest reduced around 520 V-J features to 13, which were used in a naive Bayes classifier (R e1071). No statistical method was used to set the sample size in advance, and investigators knew the group allocation. TCR Vbeta CDR3 sequencing of 140 or so peripheral blood samples (approximately 44 ophthalmopathy, 75 to 80 hyperthyroidism and some 17 progressor patients) is reported in the paper.

Recombination connected TRBV9 to TRBJ2-2; the D segment cannot be called with confidence. Sequencing was performed on peripheral blood mononuclear cells (PBMCs), taken at new diagnosis, from a patient treated with antithyroid drugs. The sequence was obtained from a man younger than 35 with Graves disease. Donor details come from another sample of the same person, matched by shared clones. The CDR3 region has the sequence CASSADILNTGELFF. The sequence in DNA is TGTGCCAGCAGCGCTGACATTCTGAACACCGGGGAGCTGTTTTTT. Extended through the reference TRBV9 and TRBJ2-2 proteins, this CDR3 yields the full variable domain: DSGVTQTPKHLITATGQRVTLRCSPRSGDLSVYWYQQSLDQGLQFLIQYYNGEERAKGNILERFSAQQFPDLHSELNLSSLELGDSALYFCASSADILNTGELFFGEGSRLTVL.